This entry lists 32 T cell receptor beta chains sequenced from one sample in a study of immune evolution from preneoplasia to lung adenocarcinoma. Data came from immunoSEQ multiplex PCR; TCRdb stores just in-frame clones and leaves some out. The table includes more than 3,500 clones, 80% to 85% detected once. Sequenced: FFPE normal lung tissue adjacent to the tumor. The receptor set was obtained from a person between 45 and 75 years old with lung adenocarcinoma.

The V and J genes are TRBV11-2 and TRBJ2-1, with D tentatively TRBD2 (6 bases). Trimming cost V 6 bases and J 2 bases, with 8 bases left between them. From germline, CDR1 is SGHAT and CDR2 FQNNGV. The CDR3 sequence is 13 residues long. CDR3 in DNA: TGTGCCAGCAGTACGGGGGCCTACAATGAGCAGTTCTTC. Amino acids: CASSTGAYNEQFF.

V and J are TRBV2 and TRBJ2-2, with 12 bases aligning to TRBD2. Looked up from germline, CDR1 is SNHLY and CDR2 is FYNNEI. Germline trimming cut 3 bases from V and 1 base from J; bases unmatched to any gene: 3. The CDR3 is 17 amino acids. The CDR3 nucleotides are TGTGCCAGCAGTGATGAGACTAGCGGGGGGAACACCGGGGAGCTGTTTTTT. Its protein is CASSDETSGGNTGELFF.

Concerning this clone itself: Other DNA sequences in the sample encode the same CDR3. CDR3 amino acids: CASRERVNTEAFF. CDR3 coding DNA: TGTGCCAGCAGGGAAAGGGTGAACACTGAAGCTTTCTTT. The chain couples TRBV28 to TRBJ1-1; no definite D call. V lost 6 bases and J lost 0, with 8 bases in between. Germline values: CDR1 MDHEN, CDR2 SYDVKM. The CDR3 sequence is 13 residues long. Complete variable domain (other parts from reference TRBV28 and TRBJ1-1): DVKVTQSSRYLVKRTGEKVFLECVQDMDHENMFWYRQDPGLGLRLIYFSYDVKMKEKGDIPEGYSVSREKKERFSLILESASTNQTSMYLCASRERVNTEAFFGQGTRLTVV.

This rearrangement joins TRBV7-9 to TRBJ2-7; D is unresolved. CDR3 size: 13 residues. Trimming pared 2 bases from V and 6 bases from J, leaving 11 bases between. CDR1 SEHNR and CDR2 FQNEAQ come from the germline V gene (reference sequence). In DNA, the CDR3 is TGTGCCAGCAGCTTACTTCAGAATGGCGAGCAGTACTTC. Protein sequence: CASSLLQNGEQYF. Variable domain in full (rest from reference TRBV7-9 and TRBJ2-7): DTGVSQNPRHKITKRGQNVTFRCDPISEHNRLYWYRQTLGQGPEFLTYFQNEAQLEKSRLLSDRFSAERPKGSFSTLEIQRTEQGDSAMYLCASSLLQNGEQYFGPGTRLTVT.

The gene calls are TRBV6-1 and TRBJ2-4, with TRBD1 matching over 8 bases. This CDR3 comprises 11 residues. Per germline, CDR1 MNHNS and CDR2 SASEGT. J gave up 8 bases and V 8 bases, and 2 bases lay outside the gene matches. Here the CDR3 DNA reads TGTGCCAGCGGACAGGGAGACATTCAGTACTTC. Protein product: CASGQGDIQYF.

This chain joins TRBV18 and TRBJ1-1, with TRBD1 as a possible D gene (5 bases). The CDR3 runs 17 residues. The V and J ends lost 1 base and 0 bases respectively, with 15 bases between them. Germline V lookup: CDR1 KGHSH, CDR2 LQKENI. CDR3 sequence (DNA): TGTGCCAGCTCACCACGGAGGGACGCTTTGCTGAACACTGAAGCTTTCTTT. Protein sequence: CASSPRRDALLNTEAFF. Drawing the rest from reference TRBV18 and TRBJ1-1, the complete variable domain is NAGVMQNPRHLVRRRGQEARLRCSPMKGHSHVYWYRQLPEEGLKFMVYLQKENIIDESGMPKERFSAEFPKEGPSILRIQQVVRGDSAAYFCASSPRRDALLNTEAFFGQGTRLTVV.

CDR3 residues: CARSPFAPNYGYTF. The CDR3 DNA follows: TGTGCCAGAAGCCCTTTTGCCCCTAACTATGGCTACACCTTC. The chain recombines TRBV5-3 with TRBJ1-2; D gene uncertain. TRBV5-3 is an open reading frame, and its role is uncertain. This CDR3 region has 14 residues. V lost 4 bases and J 0 bases, leaving 10 bases between the germline ends.

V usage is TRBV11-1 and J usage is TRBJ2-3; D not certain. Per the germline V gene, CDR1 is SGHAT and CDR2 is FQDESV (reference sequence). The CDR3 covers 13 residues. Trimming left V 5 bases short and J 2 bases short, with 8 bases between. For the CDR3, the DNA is TGTGCCAGCAGCGCAATATCCACAGATACGCAGTATTTT. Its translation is CASSAISTDTQYF.

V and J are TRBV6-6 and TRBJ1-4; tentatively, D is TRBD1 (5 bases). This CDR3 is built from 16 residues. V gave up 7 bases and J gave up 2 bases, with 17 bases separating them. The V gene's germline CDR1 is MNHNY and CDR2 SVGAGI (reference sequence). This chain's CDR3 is CASMRPGATTNEKLFF. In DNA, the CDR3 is TGTGCCAGCATGAGGCCCGGGGCAACTACTAATGAAAAACTGTTTTTT.

The DNA of the CDR3 is TGTGCCAGCAGCCCCGAGGCTCTAGCCAAAAACATTCAGTACTTC. As protein: CASSPEALAKNIQYF. The chain couples TRBV16 to TRBJ2-4; D is uncertain. The V and J ends lost 4 bases and 0 bases respectively, with 10 bases between them. This CDR3 is built from 15 residues. Germline CDR1 is KGHSY and CDR2 is FQNENV. The variable domain in full, completed from reference TRBV16 and TRBJ2-4, reads GEEVAQTPKHLVRGEGQKAKLYCAPIKGHSYVFWYQQVLKNEFKFLISFQNENVFDETGMPKERFSAKCLPNSPCSLEIQATKLEDSAVYFCASSPEALAKNIQYFGAGTRLSVL.

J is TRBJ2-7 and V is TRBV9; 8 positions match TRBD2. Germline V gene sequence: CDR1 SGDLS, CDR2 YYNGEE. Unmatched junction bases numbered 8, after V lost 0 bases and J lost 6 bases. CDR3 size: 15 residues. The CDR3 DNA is TGTGCCAGCAGCGTAGTTGATAGCGGGGCCTCCGAGCAGTACTTC. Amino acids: CASSVVDSGASEQYF.

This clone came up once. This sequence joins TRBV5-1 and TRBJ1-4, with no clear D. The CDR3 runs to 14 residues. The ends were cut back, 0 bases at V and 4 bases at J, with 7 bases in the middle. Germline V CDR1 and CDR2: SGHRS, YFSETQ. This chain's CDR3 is CASSLGHVNEKLFF. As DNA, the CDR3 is TGCGCCAGCAGCTTGGGACACGTTAATGAAAAACTGTTTTTT.

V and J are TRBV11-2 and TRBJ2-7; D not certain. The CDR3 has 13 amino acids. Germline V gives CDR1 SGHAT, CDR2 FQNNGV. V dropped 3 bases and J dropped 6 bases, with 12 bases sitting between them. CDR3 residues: CASSLGSRSEQYF. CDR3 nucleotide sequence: TGTGCCAGCAGCTTGGGTTCTAGAAGCGAGCAGTACTTC.

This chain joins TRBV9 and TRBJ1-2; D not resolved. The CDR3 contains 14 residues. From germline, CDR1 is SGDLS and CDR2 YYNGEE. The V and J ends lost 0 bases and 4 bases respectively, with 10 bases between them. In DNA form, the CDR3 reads TGTGCCAGCAGCGTAGAACCGGGGTCCTATGGCTACACCTTC. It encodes CASSVEPGSYGYTF. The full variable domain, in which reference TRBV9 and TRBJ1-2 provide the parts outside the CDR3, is DSGVTQTPKHLITATGQRVTLRCSPRSGDLSVYWYQQSLDQGLQFLIQYYNGEERAKGNILERFSAQQFPDLHSELNLSSLELGDSALYFCASSVEPGSYGYTFGSGTRLTVV.

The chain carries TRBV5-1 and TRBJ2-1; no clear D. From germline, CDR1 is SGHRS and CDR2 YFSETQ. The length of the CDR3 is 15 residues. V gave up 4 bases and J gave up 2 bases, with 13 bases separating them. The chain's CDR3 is CASSLMTAAYNEQFF. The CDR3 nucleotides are TGCGCCAGCAGCCTGATGACTGCCGCCTACAATGAGCAGTTCTTC.

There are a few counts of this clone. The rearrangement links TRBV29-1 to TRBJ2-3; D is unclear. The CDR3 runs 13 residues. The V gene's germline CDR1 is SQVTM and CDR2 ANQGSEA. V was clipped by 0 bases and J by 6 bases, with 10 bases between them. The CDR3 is CSVEEQIGDTQYF. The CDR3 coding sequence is TGCAGCGTTGAAGAGCAAATAGGGGATACGCAGTATTTT.

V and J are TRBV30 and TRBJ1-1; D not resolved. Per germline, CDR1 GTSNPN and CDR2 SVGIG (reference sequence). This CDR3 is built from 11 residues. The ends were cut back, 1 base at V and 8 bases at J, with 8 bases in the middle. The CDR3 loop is CAWSERTEAFF. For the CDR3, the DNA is TGTGCCTGGAGTGAAAGGACCGAAGCTTTCTTT. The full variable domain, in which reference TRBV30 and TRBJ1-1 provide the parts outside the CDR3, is SQTIHQWPATLVQPVGSPLSLECTVEGTSNPNLYWYRQAAGRGLQLLFYSVGIGQISSEVPQNLSASRPQDRQFILSSKKLLLSDSGFYLCAWSERTEAFFGQGTRLTVV.

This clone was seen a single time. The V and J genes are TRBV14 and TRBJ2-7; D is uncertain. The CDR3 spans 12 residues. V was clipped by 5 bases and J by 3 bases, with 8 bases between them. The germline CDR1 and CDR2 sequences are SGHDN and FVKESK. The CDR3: CASSETGYEQYF. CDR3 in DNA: TGTGCCAGCAGCGAGACCGGCTACGAGCAGTACTTC.

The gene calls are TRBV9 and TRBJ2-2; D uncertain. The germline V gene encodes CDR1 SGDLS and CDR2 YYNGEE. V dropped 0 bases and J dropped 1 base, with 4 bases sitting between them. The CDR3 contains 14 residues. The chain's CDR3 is CASSVGLNTGELFF. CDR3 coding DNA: TGTGCCAGCAGCGTAGGACTGAACACCGGGGAGCTGTTTTTT.

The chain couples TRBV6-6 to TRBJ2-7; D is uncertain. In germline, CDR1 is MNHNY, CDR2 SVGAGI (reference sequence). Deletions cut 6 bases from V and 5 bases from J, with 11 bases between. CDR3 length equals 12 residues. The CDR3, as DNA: TGTGCCAGCAGCCCATGGCCGGACGAGCAGTACTTC. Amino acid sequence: CASSPWPDEQYF.

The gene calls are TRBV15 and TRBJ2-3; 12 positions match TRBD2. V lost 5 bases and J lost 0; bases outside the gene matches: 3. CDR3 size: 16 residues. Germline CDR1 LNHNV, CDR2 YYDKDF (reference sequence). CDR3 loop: CATSQGTSGSTDTQYF. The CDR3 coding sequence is TGTGCCACCAGCCAGGGGACTAGCGGGAGCACAGATACGCAGTATTTT. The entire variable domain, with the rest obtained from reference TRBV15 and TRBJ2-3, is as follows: DAMVIQNPRYQVTQFGKPVTLSCSQTLNHNVMYWYQQKSSQAPKLLFHYYDKDFNNEADTPDNFQSRRPNTSFCFLDIRSPGLGDTAMYLCATSQGTSGSTDTQYFGPGTRLTVL.

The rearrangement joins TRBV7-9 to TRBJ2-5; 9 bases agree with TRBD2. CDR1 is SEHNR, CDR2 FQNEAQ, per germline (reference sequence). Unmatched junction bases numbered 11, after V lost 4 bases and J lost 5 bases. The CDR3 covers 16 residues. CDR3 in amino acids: CASSSPSWREGETQYF. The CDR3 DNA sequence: TGTGCCAGCAGCTCCCCGTCCTGGCGGGAGGGTGAGACCCAGTACTTC.

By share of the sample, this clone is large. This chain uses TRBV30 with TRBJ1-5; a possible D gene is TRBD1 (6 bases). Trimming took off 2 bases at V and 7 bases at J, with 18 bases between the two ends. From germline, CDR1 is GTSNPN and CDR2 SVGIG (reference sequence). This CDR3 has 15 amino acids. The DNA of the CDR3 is TGTGCCTGGAGTACTAACAATCAGGGGCACCAGCCCCAGCATTTT. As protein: CAWSTNNQGHQPQHF.

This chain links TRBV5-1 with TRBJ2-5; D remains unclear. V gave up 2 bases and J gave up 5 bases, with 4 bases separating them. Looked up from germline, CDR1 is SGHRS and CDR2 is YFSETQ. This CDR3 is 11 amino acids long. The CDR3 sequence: CASSFKETQYF. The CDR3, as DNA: TGCGCCAGCAGCTTTAAGGAGACCCAGTACTTC.

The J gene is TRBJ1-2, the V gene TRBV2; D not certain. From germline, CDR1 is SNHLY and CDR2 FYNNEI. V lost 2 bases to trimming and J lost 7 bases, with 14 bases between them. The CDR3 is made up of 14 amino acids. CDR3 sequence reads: CASSEREFSSGYTF. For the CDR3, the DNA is TGTGCCAGCAGTGAAAGGGAATTCAGCAGTGGCTACACCTTC.

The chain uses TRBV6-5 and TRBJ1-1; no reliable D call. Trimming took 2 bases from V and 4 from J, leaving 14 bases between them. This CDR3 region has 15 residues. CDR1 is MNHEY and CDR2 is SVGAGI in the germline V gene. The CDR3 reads CASSYIGFWGTEAFF. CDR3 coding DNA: TGTGCCAGCAGTTACATCGGTTTTTGGGGCACTGAAGCTTTCTTT.

CDR3 region: CASSLEPGDGYTF. CDR3 bases: TGCGCCAGCAGCTTGGAGCCAGGGGATGGCTACACCTTC. This sequence joins TRBV5-1 and TRBJ1-2, with a weak D call TRBD1 (6 bases). Germline CDR1 SGHRS, CDR2 YFSETQ. V gave up 0 bases and J gave up 6 bases, with 9 bases separating them. The CDR3 extends over 13 amino acids.

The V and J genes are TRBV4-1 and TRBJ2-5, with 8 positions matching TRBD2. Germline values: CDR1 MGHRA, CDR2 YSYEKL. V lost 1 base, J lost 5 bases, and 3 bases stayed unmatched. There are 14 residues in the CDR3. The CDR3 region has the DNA TGCGCCAGCAGCCAAGGCCTAGCGGGTGAGACCCAGTACTTC. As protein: CASSQGLAGETQYF.

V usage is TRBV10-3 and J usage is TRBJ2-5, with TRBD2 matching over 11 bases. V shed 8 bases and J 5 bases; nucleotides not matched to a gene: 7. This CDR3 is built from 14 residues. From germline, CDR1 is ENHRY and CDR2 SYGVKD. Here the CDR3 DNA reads TGTGCCATCCTTAGACTAGCGGGGATGGAGACCCAGTACTTC. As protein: CAILRLAGMETQYF.

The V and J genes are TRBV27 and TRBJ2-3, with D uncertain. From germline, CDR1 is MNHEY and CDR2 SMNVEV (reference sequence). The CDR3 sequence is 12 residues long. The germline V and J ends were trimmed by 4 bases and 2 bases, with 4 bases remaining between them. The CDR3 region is CASSSYTDTQYF. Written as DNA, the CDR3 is TGTGCCAGCAGTTCCTACACAGATACGCAGTATTTT.

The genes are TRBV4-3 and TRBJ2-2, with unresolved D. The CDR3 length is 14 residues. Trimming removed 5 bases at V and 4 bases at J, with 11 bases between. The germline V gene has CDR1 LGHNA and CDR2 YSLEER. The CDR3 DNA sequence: TGCGCCAGCAGCGGAAGCTCGGGCACCGGGGAGCTGTTTTTT. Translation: CASSGSSGTGELFF.

The chain's CDR3 is CASTEGLNSPLHF. The CDR3 DNA reads as TGTGCCAGCACCGAGGGTTTGAATTCACCCCTCCACTTT. The rearrangement joins TRBV28 to TRBJ1-6, with no clear D. This CDR3 comprises 13 residues. Germline lookup yields CDR1 MDHEN and CDR2 SYDVKM. Trimming left V 7 bases short and J 7 bases short, with 11 bases between.